Listed here are 2 T cell receptor beta chains from one sample, sequenced in a study of identical twins. TCRdb called the 5' RACE reads again in MiXCR, with one record for every CDR3 protein. The table lists about 660,000 distinct CDR3 sequences, about 9.4% of them singletons, with approximately 0.94% in the top ten. These data were also filed under a second study, of yellow fever vaccine responses in identical twins.

Material for sequencing was PBMCs. The receptors stem from a woman between 18 and 29 years old in good health.

The J gene is TRBJ2-5, the V gene TRBV6-2 or TRBV6-3; 7 nucleotides line up with TRBD1. After removal of 3 bases from V and 5 bases from J, the junction contained 6 bases not matched to a gene. This CDR3 is 14 amino acids long. CDR1 MNHEY and CDR2 SVGEGT come from the germline V gene. CDR3 region: CASSYWTGWETQYF. The CDR3 DNA reads as TGTGCCAGCAGTTATTGGACAGGCTGGGAGACCCAGTACTTC.

This clonotype has at least ten counts. The J gene is TRBJ2-7, the V gene TRBV7-9, with a tentative D call TRBD1 (6 bases). The CDR3 extends over 13 amino acids. The V gene lost 4 bases and the J gene lost 3 bases, with 10 bases spanning the gap. CDR1 SEHNR and CDR2 FQNEAQ come from the germline V gene (reference sequence). CDR3 loop: CASSSRDNYEQYF. The CDR3 DNA sequence: TGTGCCAGCAGCTCACGGGACAACTACGAGCAGTACTTC. The whole variable domain, filled in from reference TRBV7-9 and TRBJ2-7, reads DTGVSQNPRHKITKRGQNVTFRCDPISEHNRLYWYRQTLGQGPEFLTYFQNEAQLEKSRLLSDRFSAERPKGSFSTLEIQRTEQGDSAMYLCASSSRDNYEQYFGPGTRLTVT.